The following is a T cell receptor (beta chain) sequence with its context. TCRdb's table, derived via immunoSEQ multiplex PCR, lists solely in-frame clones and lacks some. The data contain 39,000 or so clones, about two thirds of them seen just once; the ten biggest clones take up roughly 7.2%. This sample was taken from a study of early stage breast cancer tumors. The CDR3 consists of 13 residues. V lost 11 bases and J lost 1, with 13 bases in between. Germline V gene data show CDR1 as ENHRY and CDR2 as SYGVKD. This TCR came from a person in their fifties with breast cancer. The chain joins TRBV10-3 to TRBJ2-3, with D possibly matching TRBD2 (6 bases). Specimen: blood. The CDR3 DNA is TGTGCCTCCATGGTAGCGGGCACAGATACGCAGTATTTT. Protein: CASMVAGTDTQYF.